A single sample gave rise to the 15 T cell receptor beta chains below, sequenced in a study of chemoradiotherapy in HPV16-positive cancers. This table comes from immunoSEQ multiplex PCR, and its TCRdb copy is limited to in-frame clones, with some not included. The sample contains about 35,000 clones, roughly 90% of which appear only once. The sequencing here drew on blood, taken from a patient who underwent chemoradiotherapy. The receptor set was obtained from a human donor with HPV-associated anogenital cancer.

The chain employs TRBV7-3 and TRBJ1-1; the D is unclear. The CDR3 contains 12 residues. Per germline, CDR1 SGHTA and CDR2 FQGTGA. Trimming left V 4 bases short and J 2 bases short, with 5 bases between. The CDR3 sequence: CASSSTNTEAFF. The CDR3 DNA reads TGTGCCAGCAGCTCAACTAACACTGAAGCTTTCTTT.

V is TRBV7-8 and J is TRBJ1-1; D remains ambiguous. Trimming shortened V by 1 base and J by 8 bases, and 14 bases separated the two germline ends. The CDR3 has 14 amino acids. From germline, CDR1 is SGHVS and CDR2 FQNEAQ. The CDR3 loop is CASSLGLGGGEAFF. The DNA of the CDR3 is TGTGCCAGCAGCTTAGGCCTAGGAGGAGGAGAAGCTTTCTTT.

This chain joins TRBV9 and TRBJ2-1; possibly TRBD1 for D (6 bases). V lost 3 bases, J lost 0 bases, and 10 bases lay in between. The CDR3 consists of 15 residues. Germline V gene data show CDR1 as SGDLS and CDR2 as YYNGEE. DNA of the CDR3: TGTGCCAGCAGCGACGGGACAAACTCCTACAATGAGCAGTTCTTC. Amino acid sequence: CASSDGTNSYNEQFF.

The rearrangement uses TRBV6-1 and TRBJ2-3; no reliable D call. CDR3 length: 15 amino acids. V lost 1 base and J 4 bases, leaving 12 bases between the germline ends. Germline lookup yields CDR1 MNHNS and CDR2 SASEGT. The CDR3 spells CASSEGWGMADTQYF. DNA of the CDR3: TGTGCCAGCAGTGAAGGGTGGGGTATGGCAGATACGCAGTATTTT.

This sequence joins TRBV18 and TRBJ2-7; D gene unclear. The CDR3 totals 12 residues. Germline-derived CDR1 and CDR2 are KGHSH and LQKENI. Trimming took 3 bases from V and 6 from J, leaving 9 bases between them. The DNA of the CDR3 is TGTGCCAGCTCACCGCTTGGGTCCGAGCAGTACTTC. Its translation: CASSPLGSEQYF.

The chain couples TRBV23-1 to TRBJ2-3; D remains unclear. TRBV23-1 has ORF status, its function being uncertain. The ends were cut back, 9 bases at V and 6 bases at J, with 22 bases in the middle. CDR3 length equals 15 residues. CDR3 nucleotide sequence: TGCGCCAGTCCGTCACCTAGGACGACATCCGATACGCAGTATTTT. Its translation: CASPSPRTTSDTQYF.

CDR3 sequence (DNA): TGCAGCGTTGTGGGGGGGCAGGGATACGAGCAGTACTTC. Its protein is CSVVGGQGYEQYF. The chain is built from TRBV29-1 and TRBJ2-7; weak D call: TRBD2 (7 bases). This CDR3 contains 13 residues. The V end was cut by 4 bases, the J end by 4 bases, with 14 bases between. Germline V gives CDR1 SQVTM, CDR2 ANQGSEA.

The CDR3 protein is CASSLAGGYEQYF. DNA of the CDR3: TGTGCCAGCAGTTTAGCGGGGGGCTACGAGCAGTACTTC. V usage is TRBV27 and J usage is TRBJ2-7; 8 positions agree with TRBD2. Germline V lookup: CDR1 MNHEY, CDR2 SMNVEV (reference sequence). V lost 2 bases to trimming and J lost 3 bases; unmatched junction nucleotides: 0. The length of the CDR3 is 13 residues.

The chain uses TRBV7-9 and TRBJ1-2; the match to TRBD1 covers 9 bases. Per the germline V gene, CDR1 is SEHNR and CDR2 is FQNEAQ (reference sequence). CDR3 length: 15 residues. The V gene end was trimmed by 5 bases and the J gene end by 3 bases; junction bases not matched to a gene: 7. CDR3 protein: CASSQLTGGDYGYTF. CDR3 nucleotide sequence: TGTGCCAGCAGCCAATTGACAGGGGGTGACTATGGCTACACCTTC.

The rearrangement uses TRBV18 and TRBJ1-4, with no clear D. The CDR3 is made up of 18 amino acids. Germline V CDR1 and CDR2: KGHSH, LQKENI. The germline V and J ends were trimmed by 2 bases and 6 bases, with 22 bases remaining between them. This chain's CDR3 is CASSPRRESFRPDEKLFF. The CDR3 DNA reads as TGTGCCAGCTCACCAAGGCGTGAATCGTTTCGGCCGGATGAAAAACTGTTTTTT.

In its sample, this clone was seen once. This sequence joins TRBV5-1 and TRBJ1-1; D is perhaps TRBD1 (6 bases). The CDR3 sequence is 15 residues long. V was cut by 1 base and J by 1 base, with 11 bases left in between. In germline, CDR1 is SGHRS, CDR2 YFSETQ. CDR3 loop: CASSLSSTGNTEAFF. The CDR3 DNA is TGCGCCAGCAGCTTGAGTTCGACAGGGAACACTGAAGCTTTCTTT.

The V call is TRBV10-2, the J call TRBJ1-1; TRBD1 matches 7 bases. Germline values: CDR1 WSHSY, CDR2 SAAADI. This CDR3 is built from 14 residues. V was clipped by 5 bases and J by 0 bases; unmatched bases: 3. The CDR3 nucleotides read TGCGCCAGCAGTCAGGACAGGCTGAACACTGAAGCTTTCTTT. Protein sequence: CASSQDRLNTEAFF.

The chain joins TRBV23-1 to TRBJ1-1; the D is unclear. TRBV23-1 is known as an ORF, though its function is uncertain. Trimming left V 0 bases short and J 2 bases short, with 4 bases between. This CDR3 has 13 residues. Written as DNA, the CDR3 is TGCGCCAGCAGTCAATCGCCAAACACTGAAGCTTTCTTT. Protein sequence: CASSQSPNTEAFF.

The rearrangement links TRBV2 to TRBJ2-2; no clear D gene. The CDR3 is 12 residues long. CDR1 and CDR2 (germline): SNHLY, FYNNEI. V lost 7 bases and J 6 bases, leaving 9 bases between the germline ends. Written as DNA, the CDR3 is TGTGCCAGCAATTCGGTCGCCGGGGAGCTGTTTTTT. Residues: CASNSVAGELFF.

The V call is TRBV14, the J call TRBJ2-7; the D is unclear. The ends were cut back, 5 bases at V and 9 bases at J, with 17 bases in the middle. This CDR3 comprises 13 residues. CDR1 and CDR2 (germline): SGHDN, FVKESK. The CDR3: CASSLTQLDRQYF. In nucleotides, the CDR3 is TGTGCCAGCAGCTTAACACAGTTGGATAGGCAGTACTTC.